This is a list of T cell receptor beta chains from one sample in a study of OX40 agonist ivuxolimab in advanced cancers. Measured with immunoSEQ multiplex PCR; TCRdb has only the in-frame clones, and not every one. In the table there are approximately 65,000 clones, around 85% of which are singletons. The sample consisted of CD4+ or CD8+ T cells sorted from blood, taken in a trial of the OX40 agonist ivuxolimab. The receptors shown here come from an adult with an advanced solid tumor such as melanoma, head and neck, liver or kidney cancer. CDR3s include the opening cysteine and the closing phenylalanine or tryptophan. The order of the fields is V gene, clone size, D gene, J gene, CDR3 protein, CDR3 DNA. D genes are given only for firm matches. The size of a clone is reported for some rows only, either as once, few or many, or as a class for expanded clones.

>TRBV10-3|NA|NA|TRBJ1-1
CAISEGTLMGTEAFF
TGTGCCATCAGTGAAGGGACATTAATGGGCACTGAAGCTTTCTTT
>TRBV11-3|NA|NA|TRBJ2-1
CASSLGLREQFF
TGTGCCAGCAGCCTAGGGCTACGTGAGCAGTTCTTC
>TRBV7-6|once|NA|TRBJ1-2
CASSRAGSVAGYTF
TGTGCCAGCAGCCGCGCTGGGTCGGTGGCTGGCTACACCTTC
>TRBV5-6|once|NA|TRBJ2-3
CASSTSLLSSTDTQYF
TGTGCCAGCAGCACGTCTCTTCTGTCTAGCACAGATACGCAGTATTTT
>TRBV2|NA|TRBD1|TRBJ1-2
CASSDRDRGSYGYTF
TGTGCCAGCAGTGATCGGGACAGGGGTTCGTATGGCTACACCTTC
>TRBV11-3|NA|NA|TRBJ2-1
CASSLGSSYNEQFF
TGTGCCAGCAGCTTAGGGAGCTCCTACAATGAGCAGTTCTTC
>TRBV27|NA|TRBD1|TRBJ2-7
CASSLAGQGMREQYF
TGTGCCAGCAGTTTGGCGGGACAGGGGATGAGGGAGCAGTACTTC
>TRBV27|NA|TRBD2|TRBJ2-1
CASSFRVAGTRSYNEQFF
TGTGCCAGCAGTTTCAGGGTAGCGGGAACAAGGTCCTACAATGAGCAGTTCTTC
>TRBV5-4|NA|TRBD1|TRBJ2-7
CASSLSGQLYEQYF
TGTGCCAGCAGCTTATCGGGACAGTTATACGAGCAGTACTTC
>TRBV25-1|NA|NA|TRBJ1-1
CASSVGAGMNTEAFF
TGTGCCAGCAGTGTCGGTGCAGGGATGAACACTGAAGCTTTCTTT
>TRBV29-1|NA|NA|TRBJ1-1
CSARQLMNTEAFF
TGCAGCGCTAGACAGCTCATGAACACTGAAGCTTTCTTT
>TRBV27|NA|NA|TRBJ2-7
CASSQLGTSSYEQYF
TGTGCCAGCAGTCAACTGGGGACGAGCTCCTACGAGCAGTACTTC
>TRBV5-1|NA|TRBD2|TRBJ2-7
CASSGPGGGEQYF
TGCGCCAGCAGCGGCCCGGGGGGGGGCGAGCAGTACTTC
>TRBV6-5|NA|TRBD1|TRBJ2-3
CASSYPGQDLTDTQYF
TGTGCCAGCAGTTACCCGGGACAGGACCTCACAGATACGCAGTATTTT
>TRBV9|NA|TRBD1|TRBJ1-1
CASSTPGQGGRTEAFF
TGTGCCAGCAGCACTCCGGGACAGGGCGGTCGCACTGAAGCTTTCTTT
>TRBV5-1|NA|NA|TRBJ2-6
CASSAHGVLQANVLTF
TGCGCCAGCAGCGCCCATGGGGTTCTGCAGGCCAACGTCCTGACTTTC
>TRBV19|NA|NA|TRBJ2-1
CATHGVYNEQFF
TGTGCCACCCACGGGGTCTACAATGAGCAGTTCTTC
>TRBV9|NA|NA|TRBJ1-4
CASSVDPGVGKGELFF
TGTGCCAGCAGCGTAGATCCAGGAGTAGGGAAAGGGGAACTGTTTTTT
>TRBV10-3|NA|NA|TRBJ2-4
CAISEVQDGGGNIQYF
TGTGCCATCAGTGAGGTACAGGACGGAGGGGGAAACATTCAGTACTTC
>TRBV6-1|few|TRBD2|TRBJ2-7
CASGREGLDEQYF
TGTGCCAGCGGGCGGGAGGGCCTCGACGAGCAGTACTTC
>TRBV4-2|NA|TRBD2|TRBJ2-1
CASSHVRTSGYNEQFF
TGTGCCAGCAGCCACGTCCGGACTAGCGGTTACAATGAGCAGTTCTTC
>TRBV18|NA|TRBD2|TRBJ2-1
CASSPPSGSRNEQFF
TGTGCCAGCTCACCACCGAGCGGGAGTCGGAATGAGCAGTTCTTC
>TRBV11-3|once|NA|TRBJ1-1
CASSGGGNTEAFF
TGTGCCAGCTCAGGTGGGGGGAACACTGAAGCTTTCTTT
>TRBV6-1|NA|NA|TRBJ1-5
CGVSRGNQPQHF
TGTGGAGTGAGTCGGGGCAATCAGCCCCAGCATTTT
>TRBV7-9|NA|NA|TRBJ1-2
CASSTTDRRDGYTF
TGTGCCAGCAGCACCACTGACAGGAGGGATGGCTACACCTTC
>TRBV28|few|TRBD1|TRBJ1-2
CASSRGGGYGYTF
TGTGCCAGCAGTAGAGGGGGCGGGTATGGCTACACCTTC
>TRBV7-9|NA|TRBD2|TRBJ2-7
CASSPGGADTQDF
TGTGCCAGCAGCCCCGGGGGGGCGGACACTCAGGACTTC
>TRBV29-1|once|TRBD1|TRBJ1-2
CSVARTGGVSGYTF
TGCAGCGTTGCCCGGACAGGGGGAGTCTCTGGCTACACCTTC
>TRBV29-1|NA|NA|TRBJ2-1
CSVGSGVDEQFF
TGCAGCGTTGGATCAGGAGTTGATGAGCAGTTCTTC
>TRBV19|NA|NA|TRBJ2-1
CASSMGQTITMSRQFF
TGTGCCAGTAGTATGGGCCAGACCATTACAATGAGCCGGCAGTTCTTC
>TRBV19|NA|TRBD1|TRBJ1-5
CASSRGRGRRQPQHF
TGTGCCAGTAGTCGAGGGAGGGGGCGCCGGCAGCCCCAGCATTTT
>TRBV7-2|NA|TRBD2|TRBJ2-1
CASSTGLAGAEQFF
TGTGCCAGCAGCACGGGACTAGCGGGAGCTGAGCAGTTCTTC
>TRBV28|once|NA|TRBJ1-2
CASSSLRVGGYTF
TGTGCCAGCAGTTCTTTGAGGGTCGGGGGCTACACCTTC
>TRBV19|NA|NA|TRBJ2-1
CASSIRHEQFF
TGTGCCAGTAGTATAAGACACGAGCAGTTCTTC
>TRBV11-2|few|NA|TRBJ1-4
CASSLTNEKLFF
TGTGCCAGCAGCCTTACTAATGAAAAACTGTTTTTT
>TRBV2|NA|NA|TRBJ1-5
CASSVDRLNQPQHF
TGTGCCAGCAGTGTGGACAGACTGAATCAGCCCCAGCATTTT
>TRBV2|NA|NA|TRBJ2-3
CASNRPQITDTQYF
TGTGCCAGCAACCGACCCCAGATCACAGATACGCAGTATTTT
>TRBV10-3|once|TRBD2|TRBJ2-1
CAISGDSGGAREQFF
TGTGCCATCAGTGGAGATAGCGGGGGGGCCCGGGAGCAGTTCTTC
>TRBV19|NA|NA|TRBJ2-5
CASSDQGKGETQYF
TGTGCCAGTAGTGACCAGGGAAAGGGGGAGACCCAGTACTTC
>TRBV5-1|NA|NA|TRBJ2-7
CASKTTHGYEQYF
TGCGCCAGCAAAACCACCCACGGCTACGAGCAGTACTTC
>TRBV9|once|TRBD1|TRBJ2-5
CASSVGYRGFETQYF
TGTGCCAGCAGCGTAGGCTACAGGGGTTTCGAGACCCAGTACTTC
>TRBV6-1|NA|NA|TRBJ2-7
CASSEVSLIYEQYF
TGTGCCAGCAGTGAGGTTAGCTTGATCTACGAGCAGTACTTC
>TRBV29-1|NA|NA|TRBJ2-3
CSVGTDWNTQYF
TGCAGCGTTGGTACTGACTGGAATACGCAGTATTTT
>TRBV19|NA|NA|TRBJ1-5
CASSRQVSQPQHF
TGTGCCAGTAGTCGACAGGTTAGTCAGCCCCAGCATTTT